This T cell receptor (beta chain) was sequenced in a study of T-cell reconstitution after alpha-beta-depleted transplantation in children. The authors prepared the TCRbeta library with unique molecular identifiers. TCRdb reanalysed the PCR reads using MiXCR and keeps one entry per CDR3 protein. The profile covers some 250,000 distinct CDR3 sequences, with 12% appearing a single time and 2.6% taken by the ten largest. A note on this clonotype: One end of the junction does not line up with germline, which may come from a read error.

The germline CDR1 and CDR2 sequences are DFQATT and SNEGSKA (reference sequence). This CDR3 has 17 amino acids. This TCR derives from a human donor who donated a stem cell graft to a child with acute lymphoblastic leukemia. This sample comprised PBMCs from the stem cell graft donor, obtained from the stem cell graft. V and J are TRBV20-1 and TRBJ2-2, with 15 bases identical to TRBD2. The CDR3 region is CSATGLAGGLFTGEPFF. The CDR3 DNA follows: TGCAGTGCGACGGGACTAGCGGGAGGCCTATTCACCGGGGAGCCGTTTTTT.